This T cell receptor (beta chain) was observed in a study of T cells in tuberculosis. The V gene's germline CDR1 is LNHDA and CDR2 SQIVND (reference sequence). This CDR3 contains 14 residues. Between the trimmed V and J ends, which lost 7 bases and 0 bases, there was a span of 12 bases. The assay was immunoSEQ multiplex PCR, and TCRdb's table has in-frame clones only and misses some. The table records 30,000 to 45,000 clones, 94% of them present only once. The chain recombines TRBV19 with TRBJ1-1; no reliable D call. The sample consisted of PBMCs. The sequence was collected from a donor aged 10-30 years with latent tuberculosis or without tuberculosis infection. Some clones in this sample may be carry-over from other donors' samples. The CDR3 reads CASTPRELNTEAFF. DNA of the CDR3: TGTGCCAGTACCCCCCGGGAATTGAACACTGAAGCTTTCTTT.